A selection of T cell receptor beta chains follows, all from one sample in a study of blood T cell repertoires in COVID-19. Assay: immunoSEQ multiplex PCR; the TCRdb copy retains only in-frame clones and omits some. The sample includes 130,000 to 150,000 clones, 82% of them seen just once. Sequenced sample: peripheral blood. The receptors derive from a human donor with acute or convalescent COVID-19. The donor label of this sample is uncertain. CDR3s include the opening cysteine and the closing phenylalanine or tryptophan. D genes are given only for firm matches. Rows may omit the clone size; those that give it use once, few, many or a size class.

D	V	size	J	length	DNA	CDR3
NA	TRBV4-2	NA	TRBJ1-6	14	TGTGCCAGCAGCCAAGATGGGCGCGGGTCACCCCTCCACTTT	CASSQDGRGSPLHF
TRBD1	TRBV4-1	NA	TRBJ1-5	15	TGCGCCAGCAGCCAAGAAGGACAGGGGAAGCAGCCCCAGCATTTT	CASSQEGQGKQPQHF
TRBD2	TRBV2	NA	TRBJ2-5	15	TGTGCCAGCACCCCGGGGGGGATCTGGGCCTTCGCCCAGTACTTC	CASTPGGIWAFAQYF
NA	TRBV3-1/TRBV3-2	NA	TRBJ1-2	15	TGTGCCAGCAGCCACGAGGGGAGGCTTAACTATGGCTACACCTTC	CASSHEGRLNYGYTF
TRBD1	TRBV7-9	NA	TRBJ1-1	13	TGTGCCAGCAGGCCCACAGGGGGCACTGAAGCTTTCTTT	CASRPTGGTEAFF
TRBD1	TRBV27	NA	TRBJ2-4	14	TGTGCCAGCAGTACGTGGGACAGGGAGGGCATTCAGTACTTC	CASSTWDREGIQYF
NA	TRBV24-1	once	TRBJ2-1	16	TGTGCCACCAGTGATTCTGCAGGGGGGTCCTACAATGAGCAGTTCTTC	CATSDSAGGSYNEQFF
NA	TRBV18	NA	TRBJ1-1	15	TGTGCCAGCTCACCACCGGGGGGGTTGTCCACTGAAGCTTTCTTT	CASSPPGGLSTEAFF
NA	TRBV19	NA	TRBJ1-5	16	TGTGCCAGTACGCGGCAGGGAATTAGCGGGAATCAGCCCCAGCATTTT	CASTRQGISGNQPQHF
NA	TRBV10-2	NA	TRBJ2-2	15	TGCGCCAGCAGAGACCATACTAGCACGGCCGGGGAGCTGTTTTTT	CASRDHTSTAGELFF
NA	TRBV18	NA	TRBJ2-2	14	TGTGCCAGCTCACCGGCCGAGGGCACCGGGGAGCTGTTTTTT	CASSPAEGTGELFF
NA	TRBV19	NA	TRBJ1-2	14	TGTGCCAGTAGTATACGGTCAGCGACTTATGGCTACACCTTC	CASSIRSATYGYTF
TRBD1	TRBV5-1	NA	TRBJ2-7	16	TGCGCCAGCAGCTTTATGCGGACAGGGGGACTCTACGAGCAGTACTTC	CASSFMRTGGLYEQYF
NA	TRBV19	NA	TRBJ2-3	15	TGTGCCAGTAGTGACCGAGGGGGGGGAGCAGATACGCAGTATTTT	CASSDRGGGADTQYF
TRBD2	TRBV11-3	NA	TRBJ2-7	15	TGTGCCAGCAGCAAGGGACTAGCGGGCTCCTACGAGCAGTACTTC	CASSKGLAGSYEQYF
TRBD1	TRBV7-9	NA	TRBJ2-1	16	TGTGCCAGCAGCGCGACGGGACAGGGCCCCTACAATGAGCAGTTCTTC	CASSATGQGPYNEQFF
NA	TRBV5-4	NA	TRBJ1-1	17	TGTGCCAGCAGCTTGGTCGGGGTGCGGGATAGCGGCACTGAAGCTTTCTTT	CASSLVGVRDSGTEAFF
TRBD1	TRBV2	NA	TRBJ2-7	15	TGTGCCAGCACCCCCGGACAGGGAAGATACTACGAGCAGTACTTC	CASTPGQGRYYEQYF
NA	TRBV30	NA	TRBJ1-6	12	TGTGCCTCCAGTTTTTATAATTCACCCCTCCACTTT	CASSFYNSPLHF
NA	TRBV3-1/TRBV3-2	NA	TRBJ2-3	18	TGTGCCAGCAGCCATGGGGCCTCGGCCCGACAAGGTGAAGATACGCAGTATTTT	CASSHGASARQGEDTQYF
NA	TRBV2	many	TRBJ2-3	15	TGTGCCAGCAGCGAGAGGACAGTATACACAGATACGCAGTATTTT	CASSERTVYTDTQYF
TRBD2	TRBV18	NA	TRBJ2-3	16	TGTGCCAGCTCACCGACAACTAGCGGTGGGGCAGATACGCAGTATTTT	CASSPTTSGGADTQYF
TRBD1	TRBV6-6	once	TRBJ2-7	15	TGTGCCAGCAGTTACCAGGGGGCGACAATCTACGAGCAGTACTTC	CASSYQGATIYEQYF
NA	TRBV5-1	NA	TRBJ2-3	15	TGCGCCAGCAGCTCCCAGGGGCTTGGCACAGATACGCAGTATTTT	CASSSQGLGTDTQYF